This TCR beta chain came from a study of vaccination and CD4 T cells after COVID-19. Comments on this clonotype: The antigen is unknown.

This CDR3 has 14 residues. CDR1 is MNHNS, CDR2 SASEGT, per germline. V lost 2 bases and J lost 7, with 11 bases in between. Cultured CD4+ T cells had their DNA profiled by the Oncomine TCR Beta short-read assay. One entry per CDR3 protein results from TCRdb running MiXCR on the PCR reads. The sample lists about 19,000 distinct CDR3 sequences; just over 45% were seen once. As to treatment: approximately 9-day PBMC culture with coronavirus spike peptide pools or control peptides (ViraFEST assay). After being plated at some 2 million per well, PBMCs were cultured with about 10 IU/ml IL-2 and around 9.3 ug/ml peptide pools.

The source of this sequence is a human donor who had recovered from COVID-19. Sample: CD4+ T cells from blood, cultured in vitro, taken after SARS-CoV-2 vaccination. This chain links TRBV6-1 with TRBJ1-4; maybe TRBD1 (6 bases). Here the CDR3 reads CASSEWVGGEKLFF. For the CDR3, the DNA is TGTGCCAGCAGTGAATGGGTAGGGGGTGAAAAACTGTTTTTT.